This T cell receptor (beta chain) was retrieved from a study of shared clonotypes between healthy human individuals. General study findings and limits: Generation of non-shared clonotypes was less probable than generation of clonotypes shared by all four donors.

This clone appeared a few times. The antigen remains undetermined. Here immunoSEQ multiplex PCR was the method, and the copy in TCRdb shows in-frame clones only, minus some. Here the sample spans about 340,000 clones, roughly 70% being singletons. Trimming removed 4 bases at V and 4 bases at J, with 11 bases between. Germline values: CDR1 SNHLY, CDR2 FYNNEI. The CDR3 is made up of 14 amino acids. Sequenced material: memory CD4+ T cells sorted from blood. Described subset: CD45RA-negative fraction. This rearrangement joins TRBV2 to TRBJ1-3, with no clear D. The origin of this receptor is a man aged 25 to 45 in good health. The CDR3 DNA reads TGTGCCAGCAGTGCTAGGGCAGGAGGAAACACCATATATTTT. Encoded protein: CASSARAGGNTIYF.